A single sample gave rise to the 19 T cell receptor beta chains below, sequenced in a study of shared clonotypes between healthy human individuals. Clones were read by immunoSEQ multiplex PCR, and TCRdb kept only the in-frame ones, dropping some. The table records about 1 million clones, around 75% of them present only once. Material: memory CD4+ T cells sorted from blood. As for subset: CD45RA-negative fraction. Receptors were obtained from a man aged 18 to 29 in good health.

The chain uses TRBV9 and TRBJ1-3, with D tentatively TRBD1 (5 bases). Germline values: CDR1 SGDLS, CDR2 YYNGEE. This CDR3 contains 15 residues. Trimming took off 4 bases at V and 2 bases at J, with 13 bases between the two ends. CDR3 protein: CASSINGGTGNTIYF. The CDR3 bases are TGTGCCAGCAGCATTAACGGGGGTACTGGAAACACCATATATTTT. The whole variable domain, remainder taken from reference TRBV9 and TRBJ1-3, is DSGVTQTPKHLITATGQRVTLRCSPRSGDLSVYWYQQSLDQGLQFLIQYYNGEERAKGNILERFSAQQFPDLHSELNLSSLELGDSALYFCASSINGGTGNTIYFGEGSWLTVV.

This clone came up a few times. The CDR3 bases are TGTGCCAGCAGTTTAGATAACAGGGACAGGCCAAAGGAGCAGTACTTC. Its translation: CASSLDNRDRPKEQYF. The genes are TRBV27 and TRBJ2-7; 8 bases fit TRBD1. V was pared by 2 bases and J by 7 bases, with 13 bases of the junction left unmatched. The CDR3 is made up of 16 amino acids. Germline V gene data show CDR1 as MNHEY and CDR2 as SMNVEV (reference sequence).

The chain has TRBV28 and TRBJ1-1, with unresolved D. Germline V gene data show CDR1 as MDHEN and CDR2 as SYDVKM. V lost 7 bases to trimming and J lost 0 bases, with 9 bases between them. The CDR3 runs to 13 residues. CDR3: CASIPQMNTEAFF. CDR3 coding DNA: TGTGCCAGCATACCACAAATGAACACTGAAGCTTTCTTT. Complete variable domain (other parts from reference TRBV28 and TRBJ1-1): DVKVTQSSRYLVKRTGEKVFLECVQDMDHENMFWYRQDPGLGLRLIYFSYDVKMKEKGDIPEGYSVSREKKERFSLILESASTNQTSMYLCASIPQMNTEAFFGQGTRLTVV.

This clone was observed once. The chain uses TRBV7-3 and TRBJ1-1; 9 nucleotides line up with TRBD1. The CDR3 loop spans 15 amino acids. Germline V gene sequence: CDR1 SGHTA, CDR2 FQGTGA. With 0 bases clipped from V and 4 bases from J, the junction kept 3 bases outside the gene matches. As DNA, the CDR3 is TGTGCCAGCAGCTTAACGGGGACAGGGAGCACTGAAGCTTTCTTT. It translates to CASSLTGTGSTEAFF.

V usage is TRBV21-1 and J usage is TRBJ2-7; TRBD2, the table's D call, was not compared with the DNA. TRBV21-1 corresponds to a pseudogene. This CDR3 comprises 22 residues. CDR3 in DNA: TGTGCCAGCAGCAAAGTAAACACAGGTATGGGACTAGCGGGAGGCCTTTCCTACGAGCAGTACTTC. Protein: CASSKVNTGMGLAGGLSYEQYF.

As concerns this clone: Other DNA sequences of this sample code for an identical CDR3. V usage is TRBV9 and J usage is TRBJ2-1, with D possibly TRBD1 on 5 matching bases. The CDR3 has 15 amino acids. Germline loops: CDR1 SGDLS, CDR2 YYNGEE. Trimming pared 0 bases from V and 0 bases from J, leaving 7 bases between. Written as DNA, the CDR3 is TGTGCCAGCAGCGTAGAAGGGGCCTCCTACAATGAGCAGTTCTTC. Translated, it gives CASSVEGASYNEQFF.

V and J are TRBV9 and TRBJ2-7, with a possible D match to TRBD2 (5 bases). V was shortened by 0 bases and J by 9 bases, with 10 bases between the two germline ends. This CDR3 region has 12 residues. Germline values: CDR1 SGDLS, CDR2 YYNGEE. The CDR3 nucleotides are TGTGCCAGCAGCGTAGCGTCAGAGGGGCAGTACTTC. Translation: CASSVASEGQYF.

V gene TRBV18 combines with J gene TRBJ2-1, with 8 bases matching TRBD1. Per germline, CDR1 KGHSH and CDR2 LQKENI. V dropped 5 bases and J dropped 0; count of bases not matched to a gene: 6. The CDR3 loop spans 16 amino acids. The CDR3 sequence is CASSEGTGRSYNEQFF. DNA for the CDR3: TGTGCCAGCTCAGAGGGGACAGGTCGCTCCTACAATGAGCAGTTCTTC.

The chain employs TRBV18 and TRBJ1-1; D is perhaps TRBD1 (5 bases). The germline gives CDR1 KGHSH, CDR2 LQKENI. Trimming left V 6 bases short and J 7 bases short, with 9 bases between. The CDR3 has 11 residues. CDR3 nucleotide sequence: TGTGCCAGCTCGCCTACAGGTGAAGCTTTCTTT. It yields the protein CASSPTGEAFF.

The gene calls are TRBV12-5 and TRBJ1-2; 7 nucleotides align to TRBD1. The CDR3 sequence is 15 residues long. The germline CDR1 and CDR2 sequences are LGHNT and FRNRAP. Trimming removed 4 bases from V and 3 bases from J; junction bases left unmatched: 8. CDR3 residues: CASGYFDREYYGYTF. The CDR3 DNA follows: TGTGCTAGTGGTTACTTTGACAGGGAGTACTATGGCTACACCTTC.

This chain joins TRBV11-2 and TRBJ1-2, with 7 bases lining up with TRBD1. Germline V CDR1 and CDR2: SGHAT, FQNNGV. J lost 2 bases, V lost 6 bases, and 3 bases had no gene match. The CDR3 extends over 13 amino acids. DNA for the CDR3: TGTGCCAGCAGTAAGACAGGGAACTATGGCTACACCTTC. Its translation: CASSKTGNYGYTF.

This clone was observed a few times. The genes are TRBV7-3 and TRBJ2-2; TRBD2 is a possible D gene (6 bases). V dropped 5 bases and J dropped 7 bases, with 8 bases sitting between them. Germline CDR1 and CDR2: SGHTA and FQGTGA. This CDR3 is built from 12 residues. CDR3 DNA: TGTGCCAGCAGCCGAGCGGGCGGGGAGCTGTTTTTT. Translated, it gives CASSRAGGELFF.

This clone has a count of ten or more. Additional DNA sequences in this sample encode the identical CDR3. The rearrangement links TRBV18 to TRBJ2-2; D is ambiguous. CDR1 is KGHSH and CDR2 is LQKENI in the germline V gene. CDR3 size: 11 residues. Deletions cut 0 bases from V and 8 bases from J, with 1 base between. The CDR3 is CASSPPGELFF. CDR3 bases: TGTGCCAGCTCACCACCGGGGGAGCTGTTTTTT.

The chain has TRBV11-2 and TRBJ2-3; D is perhaps TRBD1 (6 bases). CDR1 is SGHAT, CDR2 FQNNGV, per germline. The V and J ends lost 5 bases and 2 bases respectively, with 17 bases between them. The CDR3 has 16 residues. CDR3 bases: TGTGCCAGCAGCCCCAGTCGAGGGGGTTTCACAGATACGCAGTATTTT. Amino acid sequence: CASSPSRGGFTDTQYF.

This chain connects TRBV2 to TRBJ1-4; perhaps TRBD1 as D (6 bases). The CDR3 loop spans 15 amino acids. The germline CDR1 and CDR2 sequences are SNHLY and FYNNEI. V lost 0 bases, J lost 8 bases, and 13 bases lay in between. The CDR3 protein is CASSEATGGREKLFF. The CDR3 region has the DNA TGTGCCAGCAGTGAAGCAACCGGGGGCAGAGAAAAACTGTTTTTT.

The gene calls are TRBV27 and TRBJ1-5, with unresolved D. The V and J ends lost 5 bases and 2 bases respectively, with 13 bases between them. The CDR3 loop spans 15 amino acids. Germline assignment: CDR1 MNHEY and CDR2 SMNVEV (reference sequence). This chain's CDR3 is CASSPAGGGNQPQHF. DNA of the CDR3: TGTGCCAGCAGTCCCGCGGGTGGGGGCAATCAGCCCCAGCATTTT.

J is TRBJ1-4 and V is TRBV30; D not resolved. Germline V gives CDR1 GTSNPN, CDR2 SVGIG (reference sequence). V gave up 1 base and J gave up 4 bases, with 7 bases separating them. The CDR3 is 13 amino acids. The CDR3 is CAWSGRNNEKLFF. The CDR3 DNA reads as TGTGCCTGGAGTGGGCGGAATAATGAAAAACTGTTTTTT.

On this clone: Additional DNA sequences in this sample encode the identical CDR3. The chain links TRBV5-1 to TRBJ1-6; maybe TRBD1 (5 bases). Trimming cost V 0 bases and J 7 bases, with 8 bases left between them. The CDR3 sequence is 14 residues long. Germline assignment: CDR1 SGHRS and CDR2 YFSETQ. CDR3 residues: CASSLAGQNSPLHF. CDR3 coding DNA: TGCGCCAGCAGCTTGGCAGGGCAAAATTCACCCCTCCACTTT.

The J gene is TRBJ1-1, the V gene TRBV18, with D perhaps TRBD1 (5 bases). The CDR3 is made up of 16 amino acids. The germline V gene has CDR1 KGHSH and CDR2 LQKENI. Trimming took 2 bases from V and 5 from J, leaving 18 bases between them. CDR3 in DNA: TGTGCCAGCTCACCAAGCAGGGTTTGGGGTAGTACTGAAGCTTTCTTT. Protein sequence: CASSPSRVWGSTEAFF.